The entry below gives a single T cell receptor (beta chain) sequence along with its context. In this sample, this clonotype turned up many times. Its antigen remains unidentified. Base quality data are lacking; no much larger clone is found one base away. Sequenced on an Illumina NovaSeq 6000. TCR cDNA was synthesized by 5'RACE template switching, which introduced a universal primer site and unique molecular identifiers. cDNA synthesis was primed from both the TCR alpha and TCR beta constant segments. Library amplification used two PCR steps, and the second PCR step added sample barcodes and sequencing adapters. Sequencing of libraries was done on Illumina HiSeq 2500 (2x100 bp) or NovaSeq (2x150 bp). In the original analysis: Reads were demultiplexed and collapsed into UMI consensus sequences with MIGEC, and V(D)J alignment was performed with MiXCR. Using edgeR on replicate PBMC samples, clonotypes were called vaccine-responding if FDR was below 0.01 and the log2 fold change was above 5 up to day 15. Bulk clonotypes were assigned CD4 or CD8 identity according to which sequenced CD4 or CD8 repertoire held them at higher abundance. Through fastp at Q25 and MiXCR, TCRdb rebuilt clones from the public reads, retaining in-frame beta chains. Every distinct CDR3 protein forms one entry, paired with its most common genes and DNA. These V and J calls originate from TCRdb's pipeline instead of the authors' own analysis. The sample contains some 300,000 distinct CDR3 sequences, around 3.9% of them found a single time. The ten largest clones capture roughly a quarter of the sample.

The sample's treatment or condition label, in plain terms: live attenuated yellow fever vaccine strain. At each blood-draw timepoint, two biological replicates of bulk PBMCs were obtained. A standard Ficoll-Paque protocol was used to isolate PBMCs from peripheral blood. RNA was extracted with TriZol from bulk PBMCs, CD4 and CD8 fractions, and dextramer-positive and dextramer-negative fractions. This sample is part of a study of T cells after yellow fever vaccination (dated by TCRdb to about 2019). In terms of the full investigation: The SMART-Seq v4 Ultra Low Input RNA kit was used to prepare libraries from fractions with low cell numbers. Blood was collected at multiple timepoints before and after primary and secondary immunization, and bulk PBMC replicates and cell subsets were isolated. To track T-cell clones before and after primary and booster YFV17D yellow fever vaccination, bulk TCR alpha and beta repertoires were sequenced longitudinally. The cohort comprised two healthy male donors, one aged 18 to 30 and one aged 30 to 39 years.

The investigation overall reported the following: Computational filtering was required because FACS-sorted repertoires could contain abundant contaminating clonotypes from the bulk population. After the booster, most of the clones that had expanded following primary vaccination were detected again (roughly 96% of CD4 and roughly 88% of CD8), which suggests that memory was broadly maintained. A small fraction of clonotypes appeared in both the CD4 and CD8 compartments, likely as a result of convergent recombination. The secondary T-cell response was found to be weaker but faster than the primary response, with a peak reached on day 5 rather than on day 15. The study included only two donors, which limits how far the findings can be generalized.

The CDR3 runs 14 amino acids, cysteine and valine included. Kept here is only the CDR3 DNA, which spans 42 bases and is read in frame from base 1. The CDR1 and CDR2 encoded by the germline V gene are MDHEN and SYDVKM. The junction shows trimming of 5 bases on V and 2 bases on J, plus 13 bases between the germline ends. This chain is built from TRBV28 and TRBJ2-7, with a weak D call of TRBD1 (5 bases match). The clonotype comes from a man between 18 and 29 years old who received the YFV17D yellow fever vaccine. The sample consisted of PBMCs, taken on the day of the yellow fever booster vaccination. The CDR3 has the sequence CASSGQGIPYEQYV. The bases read TGTGCCAGCAGTGGACAAGGTATCCCCTACGAGCAGTACGTC.